This T cell receptor beta chain is drawn from a study of blood T cell repertoires in COVID-19. Whole-study context: Acute and convalescent COVID-19 specimens originated in the United States, Italy and Spain. T cells, B-cell-depleted T cells, or PBMCs supplied cDNA or gDNA.

Per the original data handling: Estimates of nucleated cell counts were drawn from the amplification of reference gene primers. Method: immunoSEQ multiplex PCR; TCRdb's copy keeps in-frame clones and lacks some. The V and J calls and clone size come from that table; D and trimming were worked out from the DNA. The data contain about 140,000 clones, about 88% of them singletons. Losses at the gene ends were 6 bases for V and 7 bases for J; bases not matched to a gene: 11. The CDR3 spans 14 residues. Germline CDR1 reads MNHNY; CDR2 reads SVGAGI (reference sequence). The rearrangement uses TRBV6-6 and TRBJ2-7, with 8 nucleotides matching TRBD2. This clonotype originated in a man aged 50-59 years with active or convalescent COVID-19. Sequencing was carried out using peripheral blood. The CDR3 region is CASRTSEGESEQYF. CDR3 sequence (DNA): TGTGCCAGCAGGACTAGCGAGGGGGAGTCGGAGCAGTACTTC.